The 16 T cell receptor beta chains in this list originate from one sample, sequenced in a study of beta chain features in type 1 diabetes. Every isolated RNA sample was fully reverse transcribed, so sequencing captured expressed TCRB transcripts. Sequencing used immunoSEQ multiplex PCR; TCRdb keeps in-frame clones, though not all of them. This repertoire shows 60,000 or so clones, over 50% found once; its top ten account for about 2.2%. Sequencing was performed on Tregs from blood. The receptors derive from a woman between 18 and 30 years old in good health.

The rearrangement uses TRBV7-3 and TRBJ1-2; 8 bases agree with TRBD1. V was clipped by 5 bases and J by 2 bases; unmatched bases: 16. This CDR3 contains 18 residues. Germline CDR1 SGHTA, CDR2 FQGTGA. CDR3 sequence reads: CASSIGRDRNVPNYGYTF. CDR3 nucleotides: TGTGCCAGCAGCATCGGCCGGGACAGGAATGTGCCGAACTATGGCTACACCTTC.

This chain links TRBV18 with TRBJ1-5; D perhaps matches TRBD1 (5 bases). Between the trimmed V and J ends, which lost 2 bases and 0 bases, there was a span of 17 bases. CDR3 length equals 18 residues. The germline V gene encodes CDR1 KGHSH and CDR2 LQKENI. The chain's CDR3 is CASSPSQAGRDSNQPQHF. DNA for the CDR3: TGTGCCAGCTCACCATCCCAGGCGGGACGTGATAGCAATCAGCCCCAGCATTTT. The whole variable domain, filled in from reference TRBV18 and TRBJ1-5, reads NAGVMQNPRHLVRRRGQEARLRCSPMKGHSHVYWYRQLPEEGLKFMVYLQKENIIDESGMPKERFSAEFPKEGPSILRIQQVVRGDSAAYFCASSPSQAGRDSNQPQHFGDGTRLSIL.

The table lists this clone with a few counts. CDR3 protein: CASRPPGLAGSSYEQYF. The CDR3 DNA reads TGCGCCAGCAGACCCCCGGGACTAGCGGGAAGCTCCTACGAGCAGTACTTC. The gene calls are TRBV5-1 and TRBJ2-7; 13 nucleotides agree with TRBD2. Germline V CDR1 and CDR2: SGHRS, YFSETQ. The trim removed 5 bases at V and 0 bases at J, leaving 8 bases unmatched. The CDR3 spans 17 residues.

This clone was seen more than once but under ten times. The V and J genes are TRBV7-8 and TRBJ2-1; D gene ambiguous. V lost 4 bases and J lost 0, with 10 bases in between. Germline V lookup: CDR1 SGHVS, CDR2 FQNEAQ. This CDR3 has 15 residues. The CDR3 region is CASSSPFSSYNEQFF. The DNA of the CDR3 is TGTGCCAGCAGCTCCCCTTTTAGCTCCTACAATGAGCAGTTCTTC.

The gene calls are TRBV5-6 and TRBJ2-3, with TRBD1 as a possible D gene (5 bases). The V end lost 0 bases, the J end lost 5 bases, and 7 bases lay between the germline ends. This CDR3 spans 13 amino acids. The germline CDR1 and CDR2 sequences are SGHDT and YYEEEE. CDR3 sequence (DNA): TGTGCCAGCAGCTTGGAAGGGGTAGATACGCAGTATTTT. Translated, it gives CASSLEGVDTQYF. The full variable domain, completed using reference TRBV5-6 and TRBJ2-3, is DAGVTQSPTHLIKTRGQQVTLRCSPKSGHDTVSWYQQALGQGPQFIFQYYEEEERQRGNFPDRFSGHQFPNYSSELNVNALLLGDSALYLCASSLEGVDTQYFGPGTRLTVL.

The V gene is TRBV7-2, the J gene TRBJ1-5; D might be TRBD1 (6 bases). V gave up 1 base and J gave up 7 bases, with 14 bases separating them. The CDR3 has 15 residues. Germline loops: CDR1 SGHTA, CDR2 FQGNSA. The CDR3 nucleotides are TGTGCCAGCAGCTTAGATATCCAGGGGAGACAGCCCCAGCATTTT. This gives the protein CASSLDIQGRQPQHF.

This clone was seen a single time. V is TRBV5-1 and J is TRBJ1-2, with D tentatively TRBD1 (6 bases). CDR3 length: 14 amino acids. Germline V CDR1 and CDR2: SGHRS, YFSETQ. V lost 2 bases, J lost 6 bases, and 14 bases lay in between. The CDR3 region is CASSFYRVTDGYTF. CDR3 DNA: TGCGCCAGCAGCTTTTACAGGGTAACGGATGGCTACACCTTC.

The CDR3 DNA is TGTGCCTGGAGTGTAAATCGAAGGGAGGTGCCCCAGCATTTT. It translates to CAWSVNRREVPQHF. The J gene is TRBJ1-5, the V gene TRBV30, with D unclear. Per the germline V gene, CDR1 is GTSNPN and CDR2 is SVGIG (reference sequence). Trimming cost V 0 bases and J 9 bases, with 15 bases left between them. The CDR3 extends over 14 amino acids.

The chain joins TRBV19 to TRBJ2-1; 7 bases match TRBD1. This CDR3 is built from 17 residues. Germline V CDR1 and CDR2: LNHDA, SQIVND (reference sequence). V lost 7 bases, J lost 2 bases, and 14 bases stayed unmatched. The CDR3 nucleotides are TGTGCCAGTAAGTCTCTTGGCAGGGGGAGCACCTACAATGAGCAGTTCTTC. It codes for CASKSLGRGSTYNEQFF.

The chain carries TRBV30 and TRBJ1-1, with 8 bases aligning to TRBD1. Germline V gene lookup returns CDR1 GTSNPN and CDR2 SVGIG (reference sequence). The CDR3 is 13 amino acids. Unmatched junction bases numbered 2, after V lost 1 base and J lost 4 bases. CDR3 loop: CAWSGTGGTEAFF. CDR3 DNA sequence: TGTGCCTGGAGTGGAACAGGGGGCACTGAAGCTTTCTTT.

The CDR3 bases are TGTGCCAGCAGTGAAGGACTAGCGGGCACCGGGGAGCTGTTTTTT. This encodes CASSEGLAGTGELFF. The V call is TRBV2, the J call TRBJ2-2; 10 nucleotides align to TRBD2. Germline CDR1 reads SNHLY; CDR2 reads FYNNEI. V shed 1 base and J 4 bases; nucleotides not matched to a gene: 0. The CDR3 length is 15 residues.

The chain has TRBV11-2 and TRBJ1-1, with D hard to call. The germline V gene has CDR1 SGHAT and CDR2 FQNNGV. The CDR3 runs 12 residues. Trimming pared 2 bases from V and 4 bases from J, leaving 5 bases between. The CDR3, as DNA: TGTGCCAGCAGCTTACTGAGCACTGAAGCTTTCTTT. It is translated as CASSLLSTEAFF.

About this clone itself: The DNA is omitted, as the CDR3 cannot be located on it reliably, and the CDR3 follows TCRdb's listing. The V and J genes are TRBV7-2 and TRBJ2-7; TRBD1 is the table's D call, not checked against the DNA. CDR1 is SGHTA and CDR2 is FQGNSA in the germline V gene. The CDR3 has 16 residues if both end residues are counted. Here the CDR3 reads CASSSSAGTGYYEQYF.

A single count supports this clone. J is TRBJ2-3 and V is TRBV27; D unclear. This CDR3 region has 14 residues. V was cut by 0 bases and J by 4 bases, with 8 bases left in between. Germline V gene lookup returns CDR1 MNHEY and CDR2 SMNVEV (reference sequence). CDR3 sequence reads: CASSLSPFADTQYF. CDR3 bases: TGTGCCAGCAGTTTATCCCCGTTCGCAGATACGCAGTATTTT.

This sequence joins TRBV7-2 and TRBJ2-2; 7 bases match TRBD1. V was pared by 5 bases and J by 4 bases, with 7 bases of the junction left unmatched. CDR1 SGHTA and CDR2 FQGNSA come from the germline V gene. This CDR3 comprises 15 residues. The CDR3 bases are TGTGCCAGCAGCCCCCGGGACAGACGCACCGGGGAGCTGTTTTTT. This encodes CASSPRDRRTGELFF. The full variable domain, in which reference TRBV7-2 and TRBJ2-2 provide the parts outside the CDR3, is GAGVSQSPSNKVTEKGKDVELRCDPISGHTALYWYRQSLGQGLEFLIYFQGNSAPDKSGLPSDRFSAERTGGSVSTLTIQRTQQEDSAVYLCASSPRDRRTGELFFGEGSRLTVL.

This clone was seen at least ten times. The rearrangement uses TRBV7-2 and TRBJ2-5; maybe TRBD2 (5 bases). Germline CDR1 and CDR2: SGHTA and FQGNSA. V gave up 2 bases and J gave up 5 bases, with 12 bases separating them. This CDR3 is 14 amino acids long. The CDR3 reads CASSLRRDGETQYF. The DNA for the CDR3 is TGTGCCAGCAGCTTAAGACGGGATGGGGAGACCCAGTACTTC.